This TCR beta chain was observed in a study of graft-versus-host responses after intestinal transplantation. Measured with immunoSEQ multiplex PCR; TCRdb has only the in-frame clones, and not every one. The sample shows around 120,000 clones, less than 95% of them seen only once. This clone came up once. Its antigen is still unknown. The source was unstimulated CD4+ T cells sorted from spleen or lymph node cells, collected before intestinal transplant. The clonotype originates from a human donor who received an intestinal transplant.

The CDR3 DNA reads as TGTGCCAGCAGCCCGTTCTCCGGGGAGCTGTTTTTT. The encoded protein is CASSPFSGELFF. The chain uses TRBV6-6 and TRBJ2-2, with D unclear. V was trimmed by 6 bases and J by 6 bases, leaving 8 bases between them. The CDR3 length is 12 residues. The germline gives CDR1 MNHNY, CDR2 SVGAGI (reference sequence).